The 12 T cell receptor beta chains reported below all come from one sample, sequenced in a study of Graves' ophthalmopathy and Graves' hyperthyroidism. Amplification from RNA transcripts yielded the TCR beta CDR3 regions. The first round was an RT-PCR with HTBI primers, and the second round was a multiplex PCR. MiXCR, run by TCRdb on the multiplex PCR reads, gives a single entry per CDR3 protein. The sample contains over a million distinct CDR3 sequences, 35% to 40% of which appear only once. Sequencing was performed on peripheral blood or thyroid tissue (not recorded which). The receptors originated from an adult man with Graves' hyperthyroidism.

A word on this clonotype: A much larger clone is a single base away; this may be a read error. The V call is TRBV9, the J call TRBJ2-2, with D perhaps TRBD1 (6 bases). The CDR3 runs 15 residues. Germline CDR1 is SGDLS and CDR2 is YYNGEE. The CDR3 nucleotides read TGTGCCCGCAGCGTAAGCAGGGGTGGCACCGGGGAGCTGTTTTTT. Amino acid sequence: CARSVSRGGTGELFF.

This clonotype was detected ten times or more. The rearrangement joins TRBV6-2 or TRBV6-3 to TRBJ1-1; no reliable D call. Per the germline V gene, CDR1 is MNHEY and CDR2 is SVGEGT. V lost 2 bases to trimming and J lost 5 bases, with 9 bases between them. The CDR3 runs 13 residues. The CDR3 DNA sequence: TGTGCCAGCAGTTACGCGGGAGGGACTGAAGCTTTCTTT. It translates to CASSYAGGTEAFF.

This chain joins TRBV7-8 and TRBJ2-7; TRBD1 aligns across 9 bases. In germline, CDR1 is SGHVS, CDR2 FQNEAQ. The CDR3 extends over 12 amino acids. V was pared by 9 bases and J by 6 bases, with 6 bases of the junction left unmatched. Here the CDR3 reads CARGTGYREQYF. DNA of the CDR3: TGTGCCAGAGGGACAGGGTACCGCGAGCAGTACTTC. The full variable domain, in which reference TRBV7-8 and TRBJ2-7 provide the parts outside the CDR3, is GAGVSQSPRYKVAKRGQDVALRCDPISGHVSLFWYQQALGQGPEFLTYFQNEAQLDKSGLPSDRFFAERPEGSVSTLKIQRTQQEDSAVYLCARGTGYREQYFGPGTRLTVT.

As to this clonotype: This may be a read error, as it is one base from a much larger clone. This chain joins TRBV20-1 and TRBJ1-4, with no clear D. The CDR3 is made up of 14 amino acids. Between the trimmed V and J ends, which lost 3 bases and 0 bases, there was a span of 8 bases. The germline V gene has CDR1 DFQATT and CDR2 SNEGSKA (reference sequence). This chain's CDR3 is CSASGHTTNEKLFF. For the CDR3, the DNA is TGCAGTGCTAGTGGGCATACAACTAATGAAAAACTGTTTTTT.

The chain combines TRBV19 with TRBJ2-7, with D uncertain. With 3 bases removed from V and 0 bases from J, the gap between germline ends came to 12 bases. The CDR3 contains 15 residues. CDR1 and CDR2 from the germline V gene are LNHDA and SQIVND (reference sequence). The CDR3 region has the DNA TGTGCCAGTAGTATCATACTTTCGAGCTCCTACGAGCAGTACTTC. It is translated as CASSIILSSSYEQYF.

This clonotype has ten or more counts. This chain uses TRBV7-9 with TRBJ1-1; no firm D call. The CDR3 contains 11 residues. CDR1 is SEHNR, CDR2 FQNEAQ, per germline (reference sequence). The V end was cut by 7 bases, the J end by 5 bases, with 8 bases between. The CDR3 DNA reads as TGTGCCAGCAAAGGGCTTACTGAAGCTTTCTTT. This translates into CASKGLTEAFF.

This clonotype was detected many times. J is TRBJ1-4 and V is TRBV20-1, with D hard to call. Germline assignment: CDR1 DFQATT and CDR2 SNEGSKA (reference sequence). V dropped 0 bases and J dropped 8 bases, with 7 bases sitting between them. The CDR3 is 12 residues long. DNA of the CDR3: TGCAGTGCTAGAGATCCCGGGGAAAAACTGTTTTTT. Protein sequence: CSARDPGEKLFF.

On this clonotype itself: Relative to the germline gene, one junction end is altered; a read error may explain this. The V call is TRBV25-1, the J call TRBJ2-5; TRBD1 might be the D (6 bases). The CDR3 sequence is 14 residues long. Looked up from germline, CDR1 is MGHDK and CDR2 is SYGVNS. Here the CDR3 DNA reads TGCGCCAGCAGCCCATTACCGGGACATGGGATCCAGTACTTC. Encoded protein: CASSPLPGHGIQYF.

This clonotype was detected ten times or more. The CDR3 DNA is TGTGCCAGCAGACTAGCGGGAGGTTACGAGCAGTACTTC. This sequence encodes CASRLAGGYEQYF. V and J are TRBV12-3 or TRBV12-4 and TRBJ2-7; 12 bases match TRBD2. J was trimmed by 4 bases and V by 6 bases; bases with no gene match: 1. The CDR3 loop spans 13 amino acids.

Details on this clonotype: This may stem from a read error, because a much larger clone lies one nucleotide away. This rearrangement joins TRBV6-5 to TRBJ1-1; D is unresolved. Between the trimmed V and J ends, which lost 6 bases and 3 bases, there was a span of 11 bases. The germline CDR1 and CDR2 sequences are MNHEY and SVGAGI. The CDR3 is made up of 13 amino acids. CDR3 in DNA: TGTGCCAGCAGGCCCGGAGGGTACACTGAAGCTTTCTTT. Its protein product is CASRPGGYTEAFF.

This clonotype was recorded at least ten times. The rearrangement uses TRBV2 and TRBJ1-2; D is unclear. Trimming stripped 6 bases from V and 4 bases from J, with 9 bases between. The V gene's germline CDR1 is SNHLY and CDR2 FYNNEI. The CDR3 is made up of 12 amino acids. Written as DNA, the CDR3 is TGTGCCAGCAGAATGAGGGTCTATGGCTACACCTTC. Its translation is CASRMRVYGYTF.

This chain joins TRBV6-1 and TRBJ2-7; TRBD1 agrees at 11 bases. Germline V gene data show CDR1 as MNHNS and CDR2 as SASEGT. CDR3 length: 16 amino acids. V dropped 4 bases and J dropped 5; count of bases not matched to a gene: 10. The CDR3 loop is CASSGRGTGGLDEQYF. The CDR3, as DNA: TGTGCCAGCAGTGGCCGTGGGACAGGGGGTCTGGACGAGCAGTACTTC.